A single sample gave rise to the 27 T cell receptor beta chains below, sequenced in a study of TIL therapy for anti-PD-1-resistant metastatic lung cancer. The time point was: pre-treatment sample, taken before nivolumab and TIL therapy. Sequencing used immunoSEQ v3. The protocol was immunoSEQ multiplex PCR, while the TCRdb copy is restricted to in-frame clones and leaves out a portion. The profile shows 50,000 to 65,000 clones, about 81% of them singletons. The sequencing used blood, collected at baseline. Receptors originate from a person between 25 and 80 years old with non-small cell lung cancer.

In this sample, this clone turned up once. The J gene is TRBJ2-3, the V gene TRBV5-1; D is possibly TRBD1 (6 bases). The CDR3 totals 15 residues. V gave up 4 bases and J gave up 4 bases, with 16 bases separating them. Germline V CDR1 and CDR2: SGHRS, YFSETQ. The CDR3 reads CASSPVVGASDTQYF. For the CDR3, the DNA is TGCGCCAGCAGCCCGGTCGTGGGGGCGTCAGATACGCAGTATTTT.

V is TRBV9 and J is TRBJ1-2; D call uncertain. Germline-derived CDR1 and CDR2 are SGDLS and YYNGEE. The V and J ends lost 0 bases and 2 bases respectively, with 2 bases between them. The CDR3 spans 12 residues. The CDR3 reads CASSVGNYGYTF. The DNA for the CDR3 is TGTGCCAGCAGCGTAGGGAACTATGGCTACACCTTC.

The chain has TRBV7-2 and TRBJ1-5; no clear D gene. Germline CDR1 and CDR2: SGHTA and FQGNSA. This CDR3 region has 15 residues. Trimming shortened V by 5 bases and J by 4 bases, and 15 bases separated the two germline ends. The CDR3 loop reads CASSLTVVGNQPQHF. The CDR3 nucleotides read TGTGCCAGCAGCCTTACAGTAGTTGGAAATCAGCCCCAGCATTTT.

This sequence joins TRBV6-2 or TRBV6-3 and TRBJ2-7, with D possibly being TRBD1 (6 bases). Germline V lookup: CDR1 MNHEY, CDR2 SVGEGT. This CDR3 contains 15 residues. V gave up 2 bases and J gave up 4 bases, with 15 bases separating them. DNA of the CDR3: TGTGCCAGCAGTTACGGGGACACCCTTCGGTACGAGCAGTACTTC. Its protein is CASSYGDTLRYEQYF.

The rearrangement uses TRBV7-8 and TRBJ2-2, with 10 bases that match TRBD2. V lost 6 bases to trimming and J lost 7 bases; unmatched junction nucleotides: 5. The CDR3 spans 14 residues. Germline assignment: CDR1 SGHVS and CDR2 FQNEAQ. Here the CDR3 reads CASRGLARGGELFF. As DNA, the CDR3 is TGTGCCAGCAGGGGACTAGCGAGGGGCGGGGAGCTGTTTTTT.

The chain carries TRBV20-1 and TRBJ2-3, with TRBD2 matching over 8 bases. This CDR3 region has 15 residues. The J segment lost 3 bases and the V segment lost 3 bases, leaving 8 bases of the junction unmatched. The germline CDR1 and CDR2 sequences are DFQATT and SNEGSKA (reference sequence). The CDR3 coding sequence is TGCAGTGCTAGTGCTTTAGCGGGGAATACAGATACGCAGTATTTT. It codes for CSASALAGNTDTQYF.

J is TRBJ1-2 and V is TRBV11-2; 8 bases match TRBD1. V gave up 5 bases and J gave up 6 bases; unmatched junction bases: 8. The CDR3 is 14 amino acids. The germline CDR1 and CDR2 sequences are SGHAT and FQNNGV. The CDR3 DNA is TGTGCCAGCAGCCCGACAGGGGTGCGGGATGGCTACACCTTC. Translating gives CASSPTGVRDGYTF.

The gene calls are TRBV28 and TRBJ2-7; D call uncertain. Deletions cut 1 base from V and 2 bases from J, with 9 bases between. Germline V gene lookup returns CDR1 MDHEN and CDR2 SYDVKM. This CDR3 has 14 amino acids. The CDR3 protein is CASSLSPETYEQYF. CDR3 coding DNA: TGTGCCAGCAGTTTATCACCAGAGACCTACGAGCAGTACTTC.

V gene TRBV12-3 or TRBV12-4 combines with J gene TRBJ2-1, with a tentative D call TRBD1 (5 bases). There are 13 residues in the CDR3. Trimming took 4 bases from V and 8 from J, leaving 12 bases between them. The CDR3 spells CASSSPDTHEQFF. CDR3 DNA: TGTGCCAGCAGTTCTCCGGACACCCATGAGCAGTTCTTC.

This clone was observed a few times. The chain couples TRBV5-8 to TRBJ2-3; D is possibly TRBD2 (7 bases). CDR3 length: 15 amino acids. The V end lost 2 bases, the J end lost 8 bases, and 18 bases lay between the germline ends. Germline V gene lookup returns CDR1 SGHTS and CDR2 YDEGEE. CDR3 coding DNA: TGTGCCAGCAGCTTCCTAGGGGGGGGCAGTGGTACGCAGTATTTT. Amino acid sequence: CASSFLGGGSGTQYF.

The CDR3 is CASSFSGGKNTIYF. As DNA, the CDR3 is TGTGCCAGCAGTTTTTCAGGGGGCAAAAACACCATATATTTT. This chain joins TRBV28 and TRBJ1-3, with 8 nucleotides matching TRBD1. V was pared by 3 bases and J by 6 bases, with 4 bases of the junction left unmatched. Per germline, CDR1 MDHEN and CDR2 SYDVKM. The CDR3 covers 14 residues.

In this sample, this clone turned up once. The CDR3 coding sequence is TGTGCCAGCAGTTTAGGCGGGACAAGTCGGAAGGAGCAGTACTTC. Translating it yields CASSLGGTSRKEQYF. The chain carries TRBV28 and TRBJ2-7; D tentatively fits TRBD1 or TRBD2 (6 bases each). Germline-derived CDR1 and CDR2 are MDHEN and SYDVKM. The CDR3 runs 15 residues. Trimming cost V 2 bases and J 7 bases, with 18 bases left between them.

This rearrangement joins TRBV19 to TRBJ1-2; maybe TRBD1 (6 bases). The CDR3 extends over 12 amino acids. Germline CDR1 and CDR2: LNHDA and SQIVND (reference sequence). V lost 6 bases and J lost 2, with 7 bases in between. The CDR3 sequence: CASRGANYGYTF. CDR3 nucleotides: TGTGCCAGTAGGGGGGCGAACTATGGCTACACCTTC.

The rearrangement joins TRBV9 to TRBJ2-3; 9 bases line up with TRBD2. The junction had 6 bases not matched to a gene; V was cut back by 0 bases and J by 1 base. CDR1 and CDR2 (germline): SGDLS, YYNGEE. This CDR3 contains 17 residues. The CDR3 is CASSVDISGGGTDTQYF. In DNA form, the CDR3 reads TGTGCCAGCAGCGTAGACATTAGCGGGGGTGGCACAGATACGCAGTATTTT.

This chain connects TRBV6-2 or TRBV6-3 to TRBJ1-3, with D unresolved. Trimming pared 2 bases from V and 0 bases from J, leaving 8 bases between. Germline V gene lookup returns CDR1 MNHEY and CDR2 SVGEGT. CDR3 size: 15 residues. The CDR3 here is CASSYDWSSGNTIYF. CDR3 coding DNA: TGTGCCAGCAGTTACGACTGGAGCTCTGGAAACACCATATATTTT.

CDR3 DNA sequence: TGTGGCGGGGGAGGTTTCTCCTACAATGAGCAGTTCTTC. Translated, it gives CGGGGFSYNEQFF. The V call is TRBV28, the J call TRBJ2-1; 7 nucleotides agree with TRBD2. The CDR3 has 13 amino acids. Germline CDR1 and CDR2: MDHEN and SYDVKM. Based on the CDR3 plus reference TRBV28 and TRBJ2-1, the full variable domain is DVKVTQSSRYLVKRTGEKVFLECVQDMDHENMFWYRQDPGLGLRLIYFSYDVKMKEKGDIPEGYSVSREKKERFSLILESASTNQTSMYLCGGGGFSYNEQFFGPGTRLTVL.

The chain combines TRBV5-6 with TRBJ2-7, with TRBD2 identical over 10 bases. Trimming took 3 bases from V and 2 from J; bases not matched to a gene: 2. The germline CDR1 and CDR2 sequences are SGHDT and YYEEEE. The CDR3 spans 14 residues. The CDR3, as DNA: TGTGCCAGCAGCTGGACTAGCGGAGCCTACGAGCAGTACTTC. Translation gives CASSWTSGAYEQYF.

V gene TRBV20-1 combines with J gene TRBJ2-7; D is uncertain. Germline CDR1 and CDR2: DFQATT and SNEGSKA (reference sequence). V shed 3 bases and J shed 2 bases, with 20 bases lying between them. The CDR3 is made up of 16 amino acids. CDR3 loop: CSASDTGRRTTYEQYF. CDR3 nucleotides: TGCAGTGCTAGTGATACCGGACGGCGTACCACCTACGAGCAGTACTTC.

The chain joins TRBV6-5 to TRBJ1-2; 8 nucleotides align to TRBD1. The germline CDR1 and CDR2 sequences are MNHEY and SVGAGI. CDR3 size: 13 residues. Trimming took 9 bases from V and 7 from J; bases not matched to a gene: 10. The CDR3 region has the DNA TGTGCCAGTCATTCACAGGGGGGAACTGGCTACACCTTC. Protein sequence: CASHSQGGTGYTF.

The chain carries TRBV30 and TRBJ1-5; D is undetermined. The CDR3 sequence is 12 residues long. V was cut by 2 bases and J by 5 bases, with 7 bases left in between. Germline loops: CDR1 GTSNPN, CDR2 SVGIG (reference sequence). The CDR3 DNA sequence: TGTGCCTGGAGTATGCCTGATCAGCCCCAGCATTTT. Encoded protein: CAWSMPDQPQHF.

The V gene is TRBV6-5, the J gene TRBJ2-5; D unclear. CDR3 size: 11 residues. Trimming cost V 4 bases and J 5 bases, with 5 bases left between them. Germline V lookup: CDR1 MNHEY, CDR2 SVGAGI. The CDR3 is CASSSWETQYF. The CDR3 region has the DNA TGTGCCAGCAGTTCCTGGGAGACCCAGTACTTC.

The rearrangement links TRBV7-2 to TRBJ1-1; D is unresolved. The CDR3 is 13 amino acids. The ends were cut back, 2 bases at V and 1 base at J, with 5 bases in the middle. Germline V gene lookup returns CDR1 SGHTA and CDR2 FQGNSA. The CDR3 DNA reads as TGTGCCAGCAGCTTAATAGAGAACACTGAAGCTTTCTTT. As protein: CASSLIENTEAFF.

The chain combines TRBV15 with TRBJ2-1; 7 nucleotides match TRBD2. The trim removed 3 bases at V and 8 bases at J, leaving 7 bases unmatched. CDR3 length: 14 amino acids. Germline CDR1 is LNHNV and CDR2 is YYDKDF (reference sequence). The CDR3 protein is CATSRGGLADEQFF. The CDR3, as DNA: TGTGCCACCAGCAGGGGAGGGCTAGCAGATGAGCAGTTCTTC.

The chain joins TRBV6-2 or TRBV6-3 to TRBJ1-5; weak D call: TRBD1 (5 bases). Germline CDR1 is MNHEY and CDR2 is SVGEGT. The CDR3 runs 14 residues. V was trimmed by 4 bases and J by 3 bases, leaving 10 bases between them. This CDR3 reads CASSWGGSNQPQHF. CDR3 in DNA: TGTGCCAGCAGTTGGGGGGGGTCCAATCAGCCCCAGCATTTT.

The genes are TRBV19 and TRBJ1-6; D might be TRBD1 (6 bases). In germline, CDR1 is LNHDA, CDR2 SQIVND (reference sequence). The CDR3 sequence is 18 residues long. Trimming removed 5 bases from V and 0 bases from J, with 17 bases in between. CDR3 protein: CASSYRAPGSSYNSPLHF. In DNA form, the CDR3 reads TGTGCCAGTAGTTACAGGGCCCCTGGAAGCTCCTATAATTCACCCCTCCACTTT.

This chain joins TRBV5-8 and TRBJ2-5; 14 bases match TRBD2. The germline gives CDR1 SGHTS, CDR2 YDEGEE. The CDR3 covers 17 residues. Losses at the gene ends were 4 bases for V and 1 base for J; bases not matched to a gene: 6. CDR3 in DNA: TGTGCCAGCAGCCCGGGACTAGCGGGAGTCCGCCAAGAGACCCAGTACTTC. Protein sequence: CASSPGLAGVRQETQYF.

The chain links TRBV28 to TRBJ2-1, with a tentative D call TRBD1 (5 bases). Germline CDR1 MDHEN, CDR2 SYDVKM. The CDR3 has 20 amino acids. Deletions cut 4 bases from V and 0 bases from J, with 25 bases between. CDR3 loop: CASSSDHRFLPSSSYNEQFF. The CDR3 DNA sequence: TGTGCCAGCAGTTCGGACCACAGGTTCCTTCCATCGAGCTCCTACAATGAGCAGTTCTTC. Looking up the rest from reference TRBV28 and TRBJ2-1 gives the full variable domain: DVKVTQSSRYLVKRTGEKVFLECVQDMDHENMFWYRQDPGLGLRLIYFSYDVKMKEKGDIPEGYSVSREKKERFSLILESASTNQTSMYLCASSSDHRFLPSSSYNEQFFGPGTRLTVL.